These 22 T cell receptor beta chains were all obtained from the same sample, sequenced in a study of OX40 agonist ivuxolimab in advanced cancers. This table comes from immunoSEQ multiplex PCR, and its TCRdb copy is limited to in-frame clones, with some not included. The data show 40,000 to 45,000 clones, with 70% to 90% seen just once and about 3.6% held by the top ten. Here the sequenced sample was CD4+ or CD8+ T cells sorted from blood, taken in a trial of the OX40 agonist ivuxolimab. All receptors derive from an adult with an advanced solid tumor such as melanoma, head and neck, liver or kidney cancer.

V is TRBV5-6 and J is TRBJ2-1; TRBD1 matches at 7 bases. The J segment lost 7 bases and the V segment lost 0 bases, leaving 10 bases of the junction unmatched. In germline, CDR1 is SGHDT, CDR2 YYEEEE. The CDR3 is made up of 16 amino acids. Here the CDR3 reads CASSLVDRVKWNEQFF. CDR3 in DNA: TGTGCCAGCAGCTTGGTAGACAGGGTAAAGTGGAATGAGCAGTTCTTC.

This clone occurred once. This chain links TRBV10-3 with TRBJ2-3; D remains unclear. CDR1 and CDR2 from the germline V gene are ENHRY and SYGVKD. The CDR3 spans 13 residues. With 5 bases removed from V and 2 bases from J, the gap between germline ends came to 8 bases. The CDR3 nucleotides read TGTGCCATCAGTCTGGCCCTCACAGATACGCAGTATTTT. Amino acid sequence: CAISLALTDTQYF.

The CDR3 region is CASARSSYNEQFF. In nucleotides, the CDR3 is TGTGCCAGCGCCCGGAGCAGTTACAATGAGCAGTTCTTC. The V gene is TRBV2, the J gene TRBJ2-1; D remains unclear. This CDR3 has 13 amino acids. Germline CDR1 is SNHLY and CDR2 is FYNNEI. V gave up 8 bases and J gave up 4 bases, with 12 bases separating them. Full variable domain (outside the CDR3, taken from reference TRBV2 and TRBJ2-1): EPEVTQTPSHQVTQMGQEVILRCVPISNHLYFYWYRQILGQKVEFLVSFYNNEISEKSEIFDDQFSVERPDGSNFTLKIRSTKLEDSAMYFCASARSSYNEQFFGPGTRLTVL.

This clone was observed a single time. The chain employs TRBV18 and TRBJ2-2; no reliable D call. Germline V gene lookup returns CDR1 KGHSH and CDR2 LQKENI. The CDR3 length is 15 residues. V was pared by 1 base and J by 2 bases, with 8 bases between. The CDR3 region is CASSPLKSNTGELFF. The CDR3 DNA reads as TGTGCCAGCTCACCACTAAAGAGTAACACCGGGGAGCTGTTTTTT.

In its sample, this clone was seen once. The J gene is TRBJ1-6, the V gene TRBV7-6; maybe TRBD1 (5 bases). This CDR3 has 16 residues. The V end was cut by 1 base, the J end by 5 bases, with 12 bases between. The V gene's germline CDR1 is SGHVS and CDR2 FNYEAQ. CDR3 protein: CASSLEAGWHNSPLHF. The CDR3 DNA is TGTGCCAGCAGCTTAGAGGCAGGGTGGCATAATTCACCCCTCCACTTT. The variable domain in full, with the rest retrieved from reference TRBV7-6 and TRBJ1-6, is GAGVSQSPRYKVTKRGQDVALRCDPISGHVSLYWYRQALGQGPEFLTYFNYEAQQDKSGLPNDRFSAERPEGSISTLTIQRTEQRDSAMYRCASSLEAGWHNSPLHFGNGTRLTVT.

The chain combines TRBV18 with TRBJ1-2; no clear D. The CDR3 totals 14 residues. Germline V lookup: CDR1 KGHSH, CDR2 LQKENI. V dropped 3 bases and J dropped 5 bases, with 13 bases sitting between them. This CDR3 is CASSPSDGTYGYTF. DNA of the CDR3: TGTGCCAGCTCACCCTCGGACGGAACTTATGGCTACACCTTC.

The chain uses TRBV7-9 and TRBJ2-4; maybe TRBD1 (5 bases). Germline values: CDR1 SEHNR, CDR2 FQNEAQ (reference sequence). There are 13 residues in the CDR3. With 2 bases removed from V and 4 bases from J, the gap between germline ends came to 6 bases. CDR3 amino acids: CASSLQGKNIQYF. In nucleotides, the CDR3 is TGTGCCAGCAGCTTACAGGGAAAAAACATTCAGTACTTC.

The rearrangement joins TRBV5-6 to TRBJ1-4, with D possibly TRBD1 on 5 matching bases. Trimming cost V 2 bases and J 4 bases, with 15 bases left between them. The CDR3 is 16 residues long. CDR1 is SGHDT, CDR2 YYEEEE, per germline. The CDR3 loop reads CASSFRGAQSNEKLFF. The CDR3 nucleotides read TGTGCCAGCAGCTTTCGAGGGGCGCAGAGTAATGAAAAACTGTTTTTT.

This chain connects TRBV28 to TRBJ2-6, with D unresolved. The germline CDR1 and CDR2 sequences are MDHEN and SYDVKM. The V end lost 3 bases, the J end lost 0 bases, and 6 bases lay between the germline ends. The CDR3 runs 15 residues. CDR3 residues: CASSLDSSGANVLTF. The CDR3 nucleotides are TGTGCCAGCAGTTTGGATAGCTCTGGGGCCAACGTCCTGACTTTC.

This clone has a single count. The chain uses TRBV28 and TRBJ2-3; D remains ambiguous. The CDR3 is 14 residues long. The V gene lost 2 bases and the J gene lost 4 bases, with 10 bases spanning the gap. Germline V gives CDR1 MDHEN, CDR2 SYDVKM. The CDR3 spells CASSLPLLPDTQYF. The DNA for the CDR3 is TGTGCCAGCAGTTTACCGTTACTGCCAGATACGCAGTATTTT. The full variable domain, in which reference TRBV28 and TRBJ2-3 provide the parts outside the CDR3, is DVKVTQSSRYLVKRTGEKVFLECVQDMDHENMFWYRQDPGLGLRLIYFSYDVKMKEKGDIPEGYSVSREKKERFSLILESASTNQTSMYLCASSLPLLPDTQYFGPGTRLTVL.

The genes are TRBV5-5 and TRBJ2-1, with 7 bases aligning to TRBD2. V gave up 0 bases and J gave up 7 bases; unmatched junction bases: 7. Per germline, CDR1 SGHKS and CDR2 YYEKEE (reference sequence). CDR3 length equals 15 residues. The CDR3 loop is CASSLDPSGLNEQFF. The CDR3 DNA is TGTGCCAGCAGCTTGGATCCTAGCGGTTTGAATGAGCAGTTCTTC.

The rearrangement uses TRBV6-9 and TRBJ1-2, with 12 bases that match TRBD1. The CDR3 runs to 14 residues. Germline CDR1 reads MNHGY; CDR2 reads SVAAGI. The trim removed 6 bases at V and 7 bases at J, leaving 6 bases unmatched. The CDR3: CASRRDRGRGGYTF. CDR3 nucleotides: TGTGCCAGCAGGAGGGACAGGGGGCGCGGTGGCTACACCTTC.

This rearrangement joins TRBV6-5 to TRBJ1-4, with 10 nucleotides matching TRBD1. Trimming cost V 6 bases and J 5 bases; bases outside gene matches: 3. Per germline, CDR1 MNHEY and CDR2 SVGAGI. The CDR3 runs 14 residues. The CDR3 loop is CASSRDRGNEKLFF. The DNA of the CDR3 is TGTGCCAGCAGCCGGGACAGGGGAAATGAAAAACTGTTTTTT.

CDR3 in amino acids: CSASNETQYF. CDR3 nucleotide sequence: TGCAGTGCTAGTAATGAGACCCAGTACTTC. The rearrangement uses TRBV20-1 and TRBJ2-5; D unclear. Per germline, CDR1 DFQATT and CDR2 SNEGSKA (reference sequence). Trimming cost V 3 bases and J 5 bases, with 4 bases left between them. CDR3 size: 10 residues.

The chain links TRBV7-9 to TRBJ1-4; D not resolved. V was cut by 4 bases and J by 3 bases, with 12 bases left in between. Germline-derived CDR1 and CDR2 are SEHNR and FQNEAQ (reference sequence). This CDR3 has 15 residues. CDR3 in amino acids: CASSSTAWANEKLFF. DNA of the CDR3: TGTGCCAGCAGCTCTACAGCGTGGGCTAATGAAAAACTGTTTTTT.

This clone was counted a single time. The gene calls are TRBV10-3 and TRBJ1-2; D not certain. Per the germline V gene, CDR1 is ENHRY and CDR2 is SYGVKD. This CDR3 is built from 13 residues. Trimming removed 4 bases at V and 2 bases at J, with 8 bases between. For the CDR3, the DNA is TGTGCCATCAGTGTAAGTAAGAACTATGGCTACACCTTC. Translation gives CAISVSKNYGYTF.

The chain uses TRBV27 and TRBJ1-2; no definite D call. The CDR3 sequence is 14 residues long. V lost 1 base and J lost 0, with 6 bases in between. Germline CDR1 and CDR2: MNHEY and SMNVEV (reference sequence). In DNA, the CDR3 is TGTGCCAGCAGTTTATACAGCACTAACTATGGCTACACCTTC. This encodes CASSLYSTNYGYTF.

This chain joins TRBV7-9 and TRBJ1-5; TRBD1 matches 8 bases. CDR1 is SEHNR, CDR2 FQNEAQ, per germline (reference sequence). The CDR3 contains 14 residues. Trimming at V came to 6 bases and at J to 7 bases, leaving 8 bases not matched to a gene. In nucleotides, the CDR3 is TGTGCCAGCAGGGTGGACAGGGTTGAACAGCCCCAGCATTTT. Its translation is CASRVDRVEQPQHF.

The gene calls are TRBV4-1 and TRBJ2-1, with 9 bases aligning to TRBD1. J lost 0 bases, V lost 4 bases, and 4 bases had no gene match. Germline-derived CDR1 and CDR2 are MGHRA and YSYEKL. CDR3 length equals 16 residues. CDR3 residues: CASSPRQGVSYNEQFF. CDR3 in DNA: TGCGCCAGCAGCCCTCGACAGGGGGTCTCCTACAATGAGCAGTTCTTC.

This chain joins TRBV5-6 and TRBJ1-5; TRBD1 is a possible D gene (6 bases). Trimming shortened V by 3 bases and J by 5 bases, and 18 bases separated the two germline ends. This CDR3 contains 16 residues. Looked up from germline, CDR1 is SGHDT and CDR2 is YYEEEE. The CDR3 loop is CASSWRGAPLDQPQHF. The CDR3 nucleotides read TGTGCCAGCAGCTGGCGGGGGGCTCCCCTGGATCAGCCCCAGCATTTT.

This clone showed up just a few times. J is TRBJ2-7 and V is TRBV7-2; 8 bases agree with TRBD1. CDR1 is SGHTA and CDR2 is FQGNSA in the germline V gene. This CDR3 is built from 14 residues. V trimming: 4 bases; J trimming: 2 bases; junction bases outside the gene matches: 4. CDR3 residues: CASSSSGGPYEQYF. CDR3 bases: TGTGCCAGCAGCTCCTCAGGGGGCCCCTACGAGCAGTACTTC.

This sequence joins TRBV10-3 and TRBJ2-7, with 7 bases lining up with TRBD1. CDR3 length: 16 amino acids. CDR1 ENHRY and CDR2 SYGVKD come from the germline V gene. Trimming removed 4 bases from V and 0 bases from J; junction bases left unmatched: 9. As DNA, the CDR3 is TGTGCCATCAGTGCGAAACCGGGACAGAGCTCCTACGAGCAGTACTTC. As protein: CAISAKPGQSSYEQYF.